Listed below are T cell receptor beta chains from one sample, sequenced in a study of cytomegalovirus exposure and HLA in healthy donors. Here immunoSEQ multiplex PCR was the method, and the copy in TCRdb shows in-frame clones only, minus some. Here the sample table reports roughly 40,000 clones. The specimen was PBMCs. The receptors stem from a middle-aged man in good health and CMV-seropositive. CDR3s leave out the opening cysteine and the closing phenylalanine or tryptophan.

length	V	J	CDR3
14	TRBV9	TRBJ2-3	ASSVGVAGVSDTQY
13	TRBV5-6	TRBJ1-4	ASSRDRRGSEKLF
12	TRBV4-2	TRBJ2-7	ASTEESGSGEQY
10	TRBV6-5	TRBJ1-1	ASKGQGHEAF
15	TRBV5-1	TRBJ2-1	ASSSGTGGSSYNEQF
11	TRBV7-2	TRBJ2-2	ASSPTRGGELF
11	TRBV5-6	-	ASSLASTYEQY
10	TRBV30	TRBJ2-7	AWSGQGGEQY
12	TRBV25-1	TRBJ2-7	ASTTAARGYEQY
13	TRBV10-3	TRBJ2-1	AISDGTSRNREQF
15	TRBV11-3	TRBJ2-1	ASSLAIHPSSYNEQF
11	TRBV10-3	TRBJ1-1	AISEGYRGLSF
12	TRBV19	TRBJ2-7	ASSTSGRLGEQY
12	TRBV2	TRBJ1-6	ASSDRGGNSPLH
14	TRBV21-1	TRBJ1-3	ASSKGDRGRRNTIY
12	TRBV4-3	TRBJ2-7	ASSLTSGLREQY
11	TRBV28	TRBJ1-5	ASWTGGNQPQH
13	TRBV4-2	TRBJ2-3	ASSQGQEAVDTQY
13	TRBV11-3	TRBJ2-7	ASSLPLGGVGEQY